The source of this TCR beta chain is a study of shared clonotypes between healthy human individuals. General observations from the study: Non-shared clonotypes displayed generation probabilities falling below those of clonotypes present in all four donors. Memory subsets had estimated richness that was generally smaller than that of naive subsets.

V gave up 7 bases and J gave up 1 base; unmatched junction bases: 7. There are 15 residues in the CDR3. Looked up from germline, CDR1 is SNHLY and CDR2 is FYNNEI. Healthy and HIV-negative, the adult donors had no recent acute infections or vaccinations. Assay: immunoSEQ multiplex PCR; the TCRdb copy retains only in-frame clones and omits some. The repertoire holds around 1 million clones, with 76% as singletons. Note on this clone: Its antigen is undetermined.

The receptor comes from a man between 18 and 29 years old in good health. The chain links TRBV2 to TRBJ2-4; 7 bases align to TRBD2. Material: memory CD4+ T cells sorted from blood. Subset reported: CD45RA-negative fraction. CDR3 DNA: TGTGCCAGCACGGAGATGCGGGGGGCCAAAAACATTCAGTACTTC. Translation: CASTEMRGAKNIQYF.